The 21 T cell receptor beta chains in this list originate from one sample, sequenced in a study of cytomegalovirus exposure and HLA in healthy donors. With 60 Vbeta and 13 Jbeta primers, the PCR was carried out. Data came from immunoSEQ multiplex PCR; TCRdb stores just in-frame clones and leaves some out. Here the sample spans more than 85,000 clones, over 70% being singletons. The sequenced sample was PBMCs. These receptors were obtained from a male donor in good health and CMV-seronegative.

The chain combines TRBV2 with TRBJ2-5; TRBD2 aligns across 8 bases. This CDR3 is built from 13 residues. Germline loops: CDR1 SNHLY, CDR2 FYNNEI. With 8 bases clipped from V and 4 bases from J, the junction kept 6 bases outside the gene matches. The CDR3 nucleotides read TGTGCCAGCCGAACAGCGGGAGCAGAGACCCAGTACTTC. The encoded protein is CASRTAGAETQYF.

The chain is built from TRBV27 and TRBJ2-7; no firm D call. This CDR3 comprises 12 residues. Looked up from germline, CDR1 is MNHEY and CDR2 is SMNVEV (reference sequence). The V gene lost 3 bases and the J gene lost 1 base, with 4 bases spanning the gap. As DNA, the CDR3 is TGTGCCAGCAGTTTCCAGTCCTACGAGCAGTACTTC. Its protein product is CASSFQSYEQYF.

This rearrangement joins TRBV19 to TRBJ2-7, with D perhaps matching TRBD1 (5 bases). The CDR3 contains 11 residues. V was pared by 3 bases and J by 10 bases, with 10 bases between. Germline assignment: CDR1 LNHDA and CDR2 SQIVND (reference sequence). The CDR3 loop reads CASSIDREQYF. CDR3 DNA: TGTGCCAGTAGTATCGACAGAGAACAGTACTTC.

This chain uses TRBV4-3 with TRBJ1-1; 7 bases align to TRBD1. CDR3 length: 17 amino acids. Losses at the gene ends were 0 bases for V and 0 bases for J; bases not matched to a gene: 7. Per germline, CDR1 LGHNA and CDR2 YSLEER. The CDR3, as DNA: TGCGCCAGCAGCCAAGAGATGGGGACAGTGATGAACACTGAAGCTTTCTTT. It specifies CASSQEMGTVMNTEAFF.

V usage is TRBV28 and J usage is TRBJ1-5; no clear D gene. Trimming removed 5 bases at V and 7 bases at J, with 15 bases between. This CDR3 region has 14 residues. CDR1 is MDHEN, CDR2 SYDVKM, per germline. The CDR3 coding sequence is TGTGCCAGCAGTGGGTTTTGGGCTCAACAGCCCCAGCATTTT. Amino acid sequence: CASSGFWAQQPQHF.

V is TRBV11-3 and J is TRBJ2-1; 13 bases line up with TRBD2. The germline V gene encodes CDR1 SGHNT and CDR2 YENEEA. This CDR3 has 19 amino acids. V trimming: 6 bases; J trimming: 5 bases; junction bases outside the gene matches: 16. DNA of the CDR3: TGTGCCAGCAGTCGTCCCGGGACTAGCGGGACCAAGGTTGACAATGAGCAGTTCTTC. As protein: CASSRPGTSGTKVDNEQFF.

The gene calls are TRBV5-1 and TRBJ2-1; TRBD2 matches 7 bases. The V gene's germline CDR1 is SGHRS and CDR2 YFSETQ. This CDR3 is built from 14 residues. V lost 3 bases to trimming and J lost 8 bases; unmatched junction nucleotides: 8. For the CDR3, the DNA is TGCGCCAGCAGCTCATTGAGACTAGCCGATGAGCAGTTCTTC. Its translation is CASSSLRLADEQFF.

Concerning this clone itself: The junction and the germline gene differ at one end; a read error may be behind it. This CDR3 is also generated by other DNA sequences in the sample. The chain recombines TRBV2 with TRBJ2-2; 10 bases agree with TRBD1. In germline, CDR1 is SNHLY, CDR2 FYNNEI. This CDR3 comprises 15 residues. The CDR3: CASRPDRGLTGELFF. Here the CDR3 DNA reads TGTGCCAGCAGACCTGACAGGGGGCTCACCGGGGAGCTGTTCTTT.

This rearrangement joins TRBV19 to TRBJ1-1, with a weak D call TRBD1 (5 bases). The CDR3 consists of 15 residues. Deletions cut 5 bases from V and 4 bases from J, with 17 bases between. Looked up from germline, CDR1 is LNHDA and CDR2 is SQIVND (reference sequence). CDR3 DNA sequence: TGTGCCAGTAGTGGTCGGGGACTCACGAGCACTGAAGCTTTCTTT. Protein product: CASSGRGLTSTEAFF.

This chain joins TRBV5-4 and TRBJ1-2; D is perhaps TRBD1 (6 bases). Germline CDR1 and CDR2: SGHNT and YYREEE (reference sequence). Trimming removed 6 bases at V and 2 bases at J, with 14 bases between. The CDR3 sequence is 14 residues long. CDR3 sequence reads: CASTSSGQNYGYTF. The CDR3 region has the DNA TGTGCCAGCACATCCTCGGGACAAAACTATGGCTACACCTTC.

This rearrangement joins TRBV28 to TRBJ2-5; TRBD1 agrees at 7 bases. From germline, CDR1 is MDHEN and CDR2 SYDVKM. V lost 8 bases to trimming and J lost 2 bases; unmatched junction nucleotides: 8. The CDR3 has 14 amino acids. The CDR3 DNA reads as TGTGCCAGCGAACAGGGGACCTTTCAAGAGACCCAGTACTTC. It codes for CASEQGTFQETQYF.

The DNA for the CDR3 is TGTGCCAGCAGTGAAGGAGGTTACACCGGGGAGCTGTTTTTT. It yields the protein CASSEGGYTGELFF. The chain links TRBV25-1 to TRBJ2-2; a possible D gene is TRBD2 (5 bases). This CDR3 has 14 residues. The ends were cut back, 2 bases at V and 3 bases at J, with 7 bases in the middle. CDR1 and CDR2 from the germline V gene are MGHDK and SYGVNS. Complete variable domain (other parts from reference TRBV25-1 and TRBJ2-2): EADIYQTPRYLVIGTGKKITLECSQTMGHDKMYWYQQDPGMELHLIHYSYGVNSTEKGDLSSESTVSRIRTEHFPLTLESARPSHTSQYLCASSEGGYTGELFFGEGSRLTVL.

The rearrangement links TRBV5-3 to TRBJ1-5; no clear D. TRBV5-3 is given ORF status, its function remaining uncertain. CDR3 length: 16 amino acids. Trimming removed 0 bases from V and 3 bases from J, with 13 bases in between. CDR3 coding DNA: TGTGCCAGAAGCTTGGAACAGAAAGATTACAATCAGCCCCAGCATTTT. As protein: CARSLEQKDYNQPQHF.

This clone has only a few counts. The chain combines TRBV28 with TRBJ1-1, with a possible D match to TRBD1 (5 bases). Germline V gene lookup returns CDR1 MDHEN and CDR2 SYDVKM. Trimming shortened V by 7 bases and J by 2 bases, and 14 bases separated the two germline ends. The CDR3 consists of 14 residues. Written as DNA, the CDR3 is TGTGCCAGCATCTTGGGGGGGGTTAACACTGAAGCTTTCTTT. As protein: CASILGGVNTEAFF.

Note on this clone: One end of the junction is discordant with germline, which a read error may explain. CDR3 sequence reads: CASSAGTSGRYEQYF. The CDR3 DNA sequence: TGTGCTAGCAGCGCAGGGACTAGCGGTCGCTACGAGCAGTACTTC. This chain links TRBV7-7 with TRBJ2-7; 11 positions agree with TRBD2. The length of the CDR3 is 15 residues. CDR1 SSHAT and CDR2 FNYEAQ come from the germline V gene (reference sequence).

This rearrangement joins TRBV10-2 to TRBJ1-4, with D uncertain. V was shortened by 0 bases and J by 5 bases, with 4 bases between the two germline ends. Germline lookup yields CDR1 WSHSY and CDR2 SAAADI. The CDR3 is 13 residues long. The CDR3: CASSESRNEKLFF. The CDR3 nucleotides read TGCGCCAGCAGTGAGTCGAGGAATGAAAAACTGTTTTTT.

In nucleotides, the CDR3 is TGTGCCAGCGGCCCAGGGTCCCGGAACTATGGCTACACCTTC. Amino acids: CASGPGSRNYGYTF. The rearrangement links TRBV5-6 to TRBJ1-2; the D gene is possibly TRBD1 (5 bases). The V gene's germline CDR1 is SGHDT and CDR2 YYEEEE. Trimming removed 7 bases at V and 2 bases at J, with 15 bases between. The CDR3 covers 14 residues.

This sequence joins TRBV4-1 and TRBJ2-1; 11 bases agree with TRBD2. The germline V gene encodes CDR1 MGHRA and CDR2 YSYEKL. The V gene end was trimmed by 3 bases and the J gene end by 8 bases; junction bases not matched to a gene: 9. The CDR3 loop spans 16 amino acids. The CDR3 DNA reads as TGCGCCAGCAGCCACTTAGCGGGAGGGCCGGGGGATGAGCAGTTCTTC. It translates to CASSHLAGGPGDEQFF.

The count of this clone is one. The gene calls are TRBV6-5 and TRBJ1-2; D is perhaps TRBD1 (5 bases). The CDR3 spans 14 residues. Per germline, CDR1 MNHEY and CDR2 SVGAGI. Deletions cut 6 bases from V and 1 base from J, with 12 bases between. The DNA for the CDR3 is TGTGCCAGCAGGGACGGACATCGTAACTATGGCTACACCTTC. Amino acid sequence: CASRDGHRNYGYTF.

This chain's CDR3 is CASGLGQDRGPGANVLTF. Written as DNA, the CDR3 is TGTGCCAGCGGTTTAGGCCAGGACAGGGGGCCTGGGGCCAACGTCCTGACTTTC. V and J are TRBV5-5 and TRBJ2-6; 11 nucleotides agree with TRBD1. Trimming cost V 7 bases and J 2 bases; bases outside gene matches: 11. The CDR3 runs 18 residues. The germline V gene has CDR1 SGHKS and CDR2 YYEKEE (reference sequence).

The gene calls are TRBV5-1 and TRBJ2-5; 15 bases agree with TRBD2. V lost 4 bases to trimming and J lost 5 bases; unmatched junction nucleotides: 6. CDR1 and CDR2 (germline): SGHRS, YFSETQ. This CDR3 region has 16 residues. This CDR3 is CASSAGLAGGSETQYF. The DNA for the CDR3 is TGCGCCAGCAGCGCGGGACTAGCGGGAGGATCGGAGACCCAGTACTTC.